This TCR delta chain derives from a study of gamma-delta T cells after stem cell transplantation. With CATT, TCRdb re-called clones from the RT-PCR reads. Among approximately 1,000 delta-chain clones listed, 3% to 4% were seen once. Germline loops: CDR1 GEAIGNYY, CDR2 EKD. This CDR3 spans 21 amino acids. Trimming pared 0 bases from V and 0 bases from J, leaving 28 bases between. A note on this clone: The translation of this DNA and the TCRdb protein of a much larger clone differ at residue 14, probably owing to a read error; the protein shown here is translated from the DNA.

The specimen was gamma-delta T cells. This sequence originates from a human donor. It is not recorded whose cells these are; they may come from a transplant donor. This sequence joins TRDV2 and TRDJ1, with unresolved D. DNA of the CDR3: TGTGCCTGTGACACCCTCCCCGTTGAGAGTGGGTGGAAACACCACACCGATAAACTCATCTTT. Its protein is CACDTLPVESGWKHHTDKLIF.